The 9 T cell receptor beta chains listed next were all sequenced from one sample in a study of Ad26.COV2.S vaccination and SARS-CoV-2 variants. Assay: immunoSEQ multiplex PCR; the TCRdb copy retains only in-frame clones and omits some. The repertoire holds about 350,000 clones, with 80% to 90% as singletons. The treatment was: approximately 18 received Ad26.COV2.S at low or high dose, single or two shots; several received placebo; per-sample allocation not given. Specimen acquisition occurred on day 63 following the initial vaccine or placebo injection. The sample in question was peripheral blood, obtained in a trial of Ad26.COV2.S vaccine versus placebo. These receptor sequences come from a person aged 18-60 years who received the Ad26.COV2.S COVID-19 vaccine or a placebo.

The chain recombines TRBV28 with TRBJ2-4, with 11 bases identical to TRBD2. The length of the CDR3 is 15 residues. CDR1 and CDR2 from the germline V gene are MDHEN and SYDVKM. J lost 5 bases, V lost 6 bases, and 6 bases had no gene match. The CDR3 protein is CASRGLAVQENIQYF. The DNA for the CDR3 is TGTGCCAGCAGGGGACTAGCGGTTCAGGAAAACATTCAGTACTTC.

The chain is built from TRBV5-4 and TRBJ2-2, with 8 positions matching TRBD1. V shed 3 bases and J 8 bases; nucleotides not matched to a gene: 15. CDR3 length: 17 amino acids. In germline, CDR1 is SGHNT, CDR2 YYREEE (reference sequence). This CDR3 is CASSSGRMTGVEGELFF. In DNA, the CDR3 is TGTGCCAGCAGCTCAGGAAGAATGACAGGGGTGGAAGGGGAGCTGTTTTTT.

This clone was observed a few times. DNA for the CDR3: TGTGCCAGCAGCTTAGCCGCCGGGACAGGTGGAGGAGCTTTCTTT. Translating gives CASSLAAGTGGGAFF. J is TRBJ1-1 and V is TRBV7-9, with 8 bases fitting TRBD1. Germline V CDR1 and CDR2: SEHNR, FQNEAQ (reference sequence). The CDR3 is 15 amino acids. V lost 0 bases and J lost 10; bases outside the gene matches: 10.

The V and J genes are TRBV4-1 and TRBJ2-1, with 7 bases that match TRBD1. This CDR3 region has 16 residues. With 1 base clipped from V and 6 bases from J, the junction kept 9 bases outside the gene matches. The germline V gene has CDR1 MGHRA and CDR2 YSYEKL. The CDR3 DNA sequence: TGCGCCAGCAGCCAAGGCCGGGACAGCGGTTTCAATGAGCAGTTCTTC. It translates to CASSQGRDSGFNEQFF.

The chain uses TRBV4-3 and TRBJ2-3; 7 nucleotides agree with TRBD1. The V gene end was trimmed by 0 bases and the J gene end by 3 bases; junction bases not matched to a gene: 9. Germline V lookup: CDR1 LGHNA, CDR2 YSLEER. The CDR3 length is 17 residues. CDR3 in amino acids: CASSQDRNRGGTDTQYF. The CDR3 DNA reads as TGCGCCAGCAGCCAAGATCGAAACAGGGGCGGTACAGATACGCAGTATTTT.

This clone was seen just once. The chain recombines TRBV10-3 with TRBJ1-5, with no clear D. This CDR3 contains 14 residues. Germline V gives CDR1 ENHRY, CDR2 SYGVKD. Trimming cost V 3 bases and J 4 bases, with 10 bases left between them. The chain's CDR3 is CAISDIGENQPQHF. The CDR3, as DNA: TGTGCCATCAGTGATATTGGAGAAAATCAGCCCCAGCATTTT.

The CDR3 nucleotides are TGTGCCAGCAGTGAAGCCCCAGACGGGAATGAAAAACTGTTTTTT. It is translated as CASSEAPDGNEKLFF. The V call is TRBV6-1, the J call TRBJ1-4, with no clear D. Between the trimmed V and J ends, which lost 0 bases and 5 bases, there was a span of 10 bases. The CDR3 is made up of 15 amino acids. The germline CDR1 and CDR2 sequences are MNHNS and SASEGT.

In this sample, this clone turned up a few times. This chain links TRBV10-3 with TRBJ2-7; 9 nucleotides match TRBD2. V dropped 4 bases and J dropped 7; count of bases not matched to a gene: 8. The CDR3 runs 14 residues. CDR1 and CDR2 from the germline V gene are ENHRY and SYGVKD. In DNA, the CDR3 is TGTGCCATCAGTGGTAGCGGGGGCCTGGGGGAGCAGTACTTC. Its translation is CAISGSGGLGEQYF.

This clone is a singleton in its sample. DNA of the CDR3: TGTGCCAGCAGAAGGGACAGGGGTAGCAATCAGCCCCAGCATTTT. The encoded protein is CASRRDRGSNQPQHF. This chain connects TRBV6-6 to TRBJ1-5; TRBD1 agrees at 10 bases. The CDR3 totals 15 residues. Germline values: CDR1 MNHNY, CDR2 SVGAGI (reference sequence). V was pared by 6 bases and J by 0 bases, with 2 bases of the junction left unmatched.